A single sample gave rise to the 23 T cell receptor beta chains below, sequenced in a study of beta chain features in type 1 diabetes. Study-wide results and limits: Among all four CD4+ subsets, Type 1 diabetes patients had TCRB CDR3s that were moderately but significantly shorter.

Of the isolated RNA, all was reverse transcribed, and so the sequenced material was expressed TCRB transcripts. Some clones are missing from TCRdb's copy, which holds only in-frame ones; the method was immunoSEQ multiplex PCR. The table lists 300,000 or so clones, roughly an eighth of them singletons, with more than 0.015% in the top ten. These receptors are not linked to any known antigen. Sequencing input: naive CD4+ T cells from blood. These receptors were obtained from a man aged 25-45 years with type 1 diabetes.

This clone was counted a few times. The chain combines TRBV9 with TRBJ1-2; 8 bases map to TRBD1. Losses at the gene ends were 7 bases for V and 2 bases for J; bases not matched to a gene: 10. Germline V gene data show CDR1 as SGDLS and CDR2 as YYNGEE. CDR3 length: 15 residues. CDR3 nucleotide sequence: TGTGCCAGCCGGGGGCAGGGGGCAAAGAACTATGGCTACACCTTC. Translating it yields CASRGQGAKNYGYTF.

The V call is TRBV5-4, the J call TRBJ2-2; 8 bases are shared with TRBD2. CDR1 and CDR2 from the germline V gene are SGHNT and YYREEE (reference sequence). Trimming at V came to 4 bases and at J to 3 bases, leaving 8 bases not matched to a gene. The CDR3 totals 16 residues. DNA of the CDR3: TGTGCCAGCAGCCCCCCTGGGACTAGAGACACCGGGGAGCTGTTTTTT. Protein: CASSPPGTRDTGELFF.

The J gene is TRBJ2-2, the V gene TRBV2; 9 bases line up with TRBD1. V lost 9 bases to trimming and J lost 6 bases; unmatched junction nucleotides: 5. CDR1 and CDR2 (germline): SNHLY, FYNNEI. The CDR3 sequence is 13 residues long. The CDR3 DNA follows: TGTGCCAGACAGGGGGCCGTTCCCGGGGAGCTGTTTTTT. Protein: CARQGAVPGELFF.

The chain recombines TRBV27 with TRBJ2-1, with a tentative D call TRBD2 (5 bases). V was cut by 3 bases and J by 9 bases, with 6 bases left in between. Germline V gives CDR1 MNHEY, CDR2 SMNVEV (reference sequence). This CDR3 has 11 amino acids. The CDR3 loop is CASSFRGEQFF. CDR3 in DNA: TGTGCCAGCAGTTTCCGGGGTGAGCAGTTCTTC.

This clone was counted a few times. Here the CDR3 DNA reads TGTGCCTGGAACTTAGGCAGGGGGCTACGGACCGGGGAGCTGTTTTTT. Translated: CAWNLGRGLRTGELFF. This chain connects TRBV30 to TRBJ2-2, with 8 bases that match TRBD1. Germline V lookup: CDR1 GTSNPN, CDR2 SVGIG (reference sequence). The trim removed 4 bases at V and 5 bases at J, leaving 12 bases unmatched. CDR3 size: 16 residues.

This clone was counted only a few times. The chain uses TRBV29-1 and TRBJ2-3; possibly TRBD1 for D (5 bases). The V and J ends lost 6 bases and 7 bases respectively, with 17 bases between them. The germline V gene encodes CDR1 SQVTM and CDR2 ANQGSEA. The CDR3 runs to 13 residues. CDR3 sequence: CSVGQLTYNTQYF. The CDR3 DNA reads TGCAGCGTGGGGCAGCTTACCTATAATACGCAGTATTTT.

This chain connects TRBV27 to TRBJ2-3; 13 bases agree with TRBD2. The CDR3 spans 15 residues. J was trimmed by 5 bases and V by 8 bases; bases with no gene match: 7. The germline gives CDR1 MNHEY, CDR2 SMNVEV (reference sequence). CDR3 nucleotides: TGTGCCAGCCGACTAGCGGGAGGTGAGGGAGATACGCAGTATTTT. Its translation: CASRLAGGEGDTQYF.

This clone was detected only a few times. The genes are TRBV4-2 and TRBJ2-7; 7 nucleotides align to TRBD1. The ends lost 1 base at V and 0 bases at J; junction bases unmatched: 12. CDR1 is LGHNA, CDR2 YNFKEQ, per germline. The CDR3 runs to 18 residues. The CDR3 coding sequence is TGTGCCAGCAGCCAAGCTGCCCACCCGACAGGGAGCTCCTACGAGCAGTACTTC. It translates to CASSQAAHPTGSSYEQYF.

This clone appeared a few times. The chain joins TRBV6-5 to TRBJ1-1; maybe TRBD1 (6 bases). With 6 bases removed from V and 3 bases from J, the gap between germline ends came to 17 bases. CDR1 and CDR2 (germline): MNHEY, SVGAGI. The CDR3 is made up of 15 amino acids. This CDR3 is CASRFGQTGDTEAFF. The CDR3 DNA is TGTGCCAGCAGATTCGGACAGACCGGAGACACTGAAGCTTTCTTT.

In this sample, this clone turned up a few times. J is TRBJ2-5 and V is TRBV29-1; weak D call: TRBD2 (7 bases). Trimming pared 4 bases from V and 4 bases from J, leaving 16 bases between. There are 14 residues in the CDR3. Germline CDR1 SQVTM, CDR2 ANQGSEA. The CDR3 reads CSVVFGGQGETQYF. In nucleotides, the CDR3 is TGCAGCGTTGTGTTCGGGGGGCAGGGAGAGACCCAGTACTTC.

This chain joins TRBV7-8 and TRBJ2-3; D is perhaps TRBD1 (6 bases). The CDR3 runs 15 residues. V gave up 5 bases and J gave up 0 bases, with 12 bases separating them. Germline V gives CDR1 SGHVS, CDR2 FQNEAQ. Written as DNA, the CDR3 is TGTGCCAGCAGCCCGTGGACAGCCAGCACAGATACGCAGTATTTT. Its protein is CASSPWTASTDTQYF.

A few counts support this clone. This chain joins TRBV7-8 and TRBJ2-7, with TRBD1 matching 8 bases. Germline V gives CDR1 SGHVS, CDR2 FQNEAQ. This CDR3 spans 15 amino acids. V gave up 6 bases and J gave up 3 bases; unmatched junction bases: 10. For the CDR3, the DNA is TGTGCCAGCAGAGCCGGGACAGGAGAATACTACGAGCAGTACTTC. The encoded protein is CASRAGTGEYYEQYF.

The rearrangement links TRBV7-9 to TRBJ2-7; D is perhaps TRBD1 (6 bases). Germline CDR1 SEHNR, CDR2 FQNEAQ (reference sequence). The CDR3 sequence is 16 residues long. Trimming left V 3 bases short and J 4 bases short, with 19 bases between. The CDR3: CASSFGGSGATYEQYF. The CDR3 bases are TGTGCCAGCAGCTTTGGCGGGTCAGGGGCCACGTACGAGCAGTACTTC.

This chain links TRBV7-9 with TRBJ1-2, with a tentative D call TRBD1 (5 bases). V lost 1 base and J lost 9, with 15 bases in between. The CDR3 has 14 residues. Per germline, CDR1 SEHNR and CDR2 FQNEAQ (reference sequence). The CDR3 sequence is CASSLELGTESYTF. The CDR3 nucleotides are TGTGCCAGCAGCTTAGAGCTGGGGACTGAGAGCTACACCTTC.

The V and J genes are TRBV5-1 and TRBJ2-5; TRBD2 aligns across 12 bases. V lost 1 base and J lost 2; bases outside the gene matches: 3. The CDR3 length is 16 residues. The germline V gene has CDR1 SGHRS and CDR2 YFSETQ. The CDR3, as DNA: TGCGCCAGCAGCTTGAGACTAGCGGGAGATCAAGAGACCCAGTACTTC. Residues: CASSLRLAGDQETQYF.

The V call is TRBV7-8, the J call TRBJ2-1; D unclear. In germline, CDR1 is SGHVS, CDR2 FQNEAQ. V was shortened by 2 bases and J by 8 bases, with 13 bases between the two germline ends. The CDR3 totals 14 residues. The CDR3 here is CASSLRLSSDEQFF. The CDR3 DNA sequence: TGTGCCAGCAGCTTACGTCTATCGTCGGATGAGCAGTTCTTC.

The table lists this clone with a few counts. This chain links TRBV7-2 with TRBJ2-1; D is unclear. This CDR3 comprises 13 residues. Germline lookup yields CDR1 SGHTA and CDR2 FQGNSA. Between the trimmed V and J ends, which lost 2 bases and 3 bases, there was a span of 5 bases. CDR3 in DNA: TGTGCCAGCAGCTTAAGACTCTACAATGAGCAGTTCTTC. It translates to CASSLRLYNEQFF.

A remark on this clone: The same CDR3 can be traced to other DNA sequences in this sample. This chain joins TRBV7-9 and TRBJ2-5, with a possible D match to TRBD2 (6 bases). Deletions cut 2 bases from V and 2 bases from J, with 6 bases between. There are 13 residues in the CDR3. Germline V lookup: CDR1 SEHNR, CDR2 FQNEAQ (reference sequence). The DNA for the CDR3 is TGTGCCAGCAGCTTACTAGCGCAAGAGACCCAGTACTTC. Amino acid sequence: CASSLLAQETQYF.

The rearrangement uses TRBV4-2 and TRBJ2-1, with a possible D match to TRBD2 (6 bases). Trimming took off 0 bases at V and 9 bases at J, with 18 bases between the two ends. This CDR3 contains 16 residues. CDR1 and CDR2 (germline): LGHNA, YNFKEQ. The CDR3 region is CASSQDPGRWSGEQFF. In DNA, the CDR3 is TGTGCCAGCAGCCAAGATCCCGGGAGATGGTCTGGTGAGCAGTTCTTC.

This clone was picked up a small number of times. The CDR3 DNA sequence: TGTGCCAGCACCGGGACTAACACAGATACGCAGTATTTT. Its translation: CASTGTNTDTQYF. The chain uses TRBV28 and TRBJ2-3, with 7 nucleotides matching TRBD2. The CDR3 has 13 amino acids. CDR1 MDHEN and CDR2 SYDVKM come from the germline V gene. The V segment lost 7 bases and the J segment 2 bases; nucleotides outside the gene matches: 3.

This clone was recorded a few times. This sequence joins TRBV4-1 and TRBJ2-3; D is perhaps TRBD1 (5 bases). The CDR3 length is 16 residues. CDR1 and CDR2 from the germline V gene are MGHRA and YSYEKL. Trimming took off 0 bases at V and 6 bases at J, with 16 bases between the two ends. CDR3 nucleotide sequence: TGCGCCAGCAGCCAAGATGGCAGGGCCGGGTGGGATACGCAGTATTTT. This sequence encodes CASSQDGRAGWDTQYF.

The V and J genes are TRBV29-1 and TRBJ1-1; possible D gene TRBD1, 5 bases. The CDR3 extends over 11 amino acids. The V gene's germline CDR1 is SQVTM and CDR2 ANQGSEA. V shed 7 bases and J shed 3 bases, with 9 bases lying between them. The CDR3 bases are TGCAGCGCCGGGGGGGACACTGAAGCTTTCTTT. Translated: CSAGGDTEAFF.

The J gene is TRBJ2-5, the V gene TRBV7-2, with 8 nucleotides matching TRBD1. The end of the DNA is better explained by TRBJ2-7, so the J call may be wrong. The germline CDR1 and CDR2 sequences are SGHTA and FQGNSA. The CDR3 consists of 15 residues. The CDR3 protein is CASSPRRDRTYEQYF. The CDR3 region has the DNA TGTGCCAGCAGCCCCCGCCGGGACAGGACCTACGAGCAGTACTTC.